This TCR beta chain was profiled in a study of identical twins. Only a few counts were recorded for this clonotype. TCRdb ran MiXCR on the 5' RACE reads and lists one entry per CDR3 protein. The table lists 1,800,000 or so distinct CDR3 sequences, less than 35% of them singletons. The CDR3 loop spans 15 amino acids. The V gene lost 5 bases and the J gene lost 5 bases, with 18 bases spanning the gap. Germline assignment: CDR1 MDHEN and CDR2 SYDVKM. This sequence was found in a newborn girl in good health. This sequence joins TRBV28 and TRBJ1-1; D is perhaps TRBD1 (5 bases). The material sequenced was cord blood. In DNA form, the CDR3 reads TGTGCCAGCAGTGCCTCTATAGACAGTGAAACTGAAGCTTTCTTT. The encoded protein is CASSASIDSETEAFF.